These T cell receptor beta chains were read from a single sample in a study of shared clonotypes between healthy human individuals. Clones were sequenced by immunoSEQ multiplex PCR, and TCRdb holds only the in-frame ones, with some missing. Altogether 550,000 to 850,000 clones are present, about 74% being singletons, with the ten largest covering more than 1.5%. The sequencing sample was made of memory CD4+ T cells sorted from blood. Source of these receptors: a woman in her 30s in good health. Each CDR3 is given with its conserved first and last residue. The D gene is left open where the match is weak. Clone size is stated in some rows and not others, as once, few, many or a class when expanded.

TRBV2	TRBJ1-2	-	TRBD1	CASSDRQGAIRGYTF	TGTGCCAGCAGTGACCGACAGGGGGCGATACGAGGCTACACCTTC
TRBV29-1	TRBJ2-5	few	TRBD2	CSARGGREGETQYF	TGCAGCGCCCGCGGGGGGCGGGAGGGGGAGACCCAGTACTTC
TRBV10-3	TRBJ2-1	few	-	CAISESGYEQFF	TGTGCCATCAGTGAGTCAGGGTATGAGCAGTTCTTC
TRBV6-4	TRBJ2-6	few	-	CASSDSSSGANVLTF	TGTGCCAGCAGTGACTCCAGCTCTGGGGCCAACGTCCTGACTTTC
TRBV5-4	TRBJ2-5	once	-	CASSRSRRGETQYF	TGTGCCAGCAGCCGCTCCCGACGGGGTGAGACCCAGTACTTC
TRBV5-1	TRBJ2-5	-	-	CASSFDALLKETQYF	TGCGCCAGCAGCTTCGACGCTCTCCTAAAAGAGACCCAGTACTTC
TRBV7-7	TRBJ2-5	many	-	CASSPYQETQYF	TGTGCCAGCAGCCCGTACCAAGAGACCCAGTACTTC
TRBV7-9	TRBJ2-1	-	TRBD2	CASSLESAGTSGSNEQFF	TGTGCCAGCAGCTTAGAATCGGCGGGGACTAGCGGGAGCAATGAGCAGTTCTTC
TRBV28	TRBJ2-5	-	-	CASRTNLHGSIEETQYF	TGTGCCAGCAGGACGAACCTTCACGGATCTATAGAGGAGACCCAGTACTTC
TRBV27	TRBJ2-2	-	TRBD1	CASSFGTVTGELFF	TGTGCCAGCAGTTTTGGGACAGTAACCGGGGAGCTGTTTTTT
TRBV6-1	TRBJ1-5	many	-	CASDTGTDFNQPQHF	TGTGCCAGTGATACCGGGACGGATTTCAATCAGCCCCAGCATTTT
TRBV5-1	TRBJ2-7	few	TRBD2	CASSIGTSGLEQYF	TGCGCCAGCAGCATAGGGACTAGCGGGCTCGAGCAGTACTTC
TRBV5-6	TRBJ1-4	-	-	CASGTGTDKLFF	TGTGCCAGCGGCACAGGGACCGATAAACTGTTTTTT
TRBV2	TRBJ1-1	-	-	CASSAGPNTEAFF	TGTGCCAGCAGTGCAGGGCCCAACACTGAAGCTTTCTTT
TRBV2	TRBJ2-5	few	-	CASTQTREETQYF	TGTGCCAGCACACAAACTAGGGAAGAGACCCAGTACTTC
TRBV28	TRBJ2-7	-	-	CASSPAVLSGQYF	TGTGCCAGCAGTCCCGCGGTACTTTCCGGGCAGTACTTC
TRBV7-9	TRBJ2-2	-	-	CASRTTAGELFF	TGTGCCAGCAGGACGACCGCCGGGGAGCTGTTTTTT
TRBV29-1	TRBJ2-7	-	TRBD1	CSVALTGSREQYF	TGCAGCGTTGCCCTGACAGGGTCTCGTGAGCAGTACTTC
TRBV4-2	TRBJ1-2	once	-	CASSTGTTNYGYTF	TGTGCCAGCAGCACCGGGACAACTAACTATGGCTACACCTTC
TRBV19	TRBJ2-5	-	-	CASSTTIQETQYF	TGTGCCAGTAGTACTACCATCCAAGAGACCCAGTACTTC
TRBV2	TRBJ1-1	-	TRBD1	CASSARGRNTEAFF	TGTGCCAGCAGTGCGAGGGGGCGGAACACTGAAGCTTTCTTT
TRBV5-6	TRBJ2-7	-	-	CASSLGTVVEQYF	TGTGCCAGCAGCTTGGGGACAGTAGTCGAGCAGTACTTC
TRBV28	TRBJ2-3	-	TRBD2	CASSNKGLLYTQYF	TGTGCCAGCAGTAACAAGGGACTACTCTATACGCAGTATTTT
TRBV30	TRBJ1-5	-	-	CAWSRTLRFQPQHF	TGTGCCTGGAGTAGGACCCTGCGATTTCAGCCCCAGCATTTT
TRBV18	TRBJ2-1	-	TRBD2	CASSPEATSSREQFF	TGTGCCAGCTCACCAGAGGCGACTAGCTCGAGAGAGCAGTTCTTC
TRBV29-1	TRBJ1-1	-	-	CSVAPRGLDVNTEAFF	TGCAGCGTTGCACCCAGGGGACTCGACGTGAACACTGAAGCTTTCTTT
TRBV19	TRBJ2-5	-	TRBD1	CASSIMGQSQETQYF	TGTGCCAGTAGTATTATGGGACAGAGCCAAGAGACCCAGTACTTC
TRBV4-1	TRBJ1-4	few	-	CASSQPPGARGNNEKLFF	TGCGCCAGCAGCCAACCTCCCGGGGCTAGGGGGAATAATGAAAAACTGTTTTTT
TRBV6-1	TRBJ1-2	-	-	CASSEEGLYGYTF	TGTGCCAGCAGTGAAGAGGGCTTATATGGCTACACCTTC
TRBV15	TRBJ2-3	few	-	CATSRDRGTDTQYF	TGTGCCACCAGCAGAGATCGTGGCACAGATACGCAGTATTTT
TRBV9	TRBJ2-7	-	-	CASSVRSDPAYEQYF	TGTGCCAGCAGCGTGAGATCCGACCCCGCCTACGAGCAGTACTTC
TRBV28	TRBJ2-3	-	TRBD1	CASSTGGDTQYF	TGTGCCAGCAGTACAGGGGGAGATACGCAGTATTTT
TRBV7-2	TRBJ2-5	few	-	CASTREGGETQYF	TGTGCCAGCACCAGGGAAGGAGGGGAGACCCAGTACTTC
TRBV5-1	TRBJ2-7	few	-	CASSLVAGSSYEQYF	TGCGCCAGCAGCTTGGTGGCGGGGAGCTCCTACGAGCAGTACTTC
TRBV2	TRBJ2-3	-	-	CASQGLTTDTQYF	TGTGCCAGCCAGGGACTTACCACAGATACGCAGTATTTT
TRBV2	TRBJ2-2	-	TRBD2	CASSEDRGESGELFF	TGTGCCAGCAGTGAAGATCGGGGGGAATCCGGGGAGCTGTTTTTT
TRBV13	TRBJ2-2	-	-	CASSYTRVSGELFF	TGTGCCAGCAGCTACACCAGGGTTTCCGGGGAGCTGTTTTTT
TRBV29-1	TRBJ1-1	few	TRBD1	CSVTTGPNTEAFF	TGCAGCGTTACGACAGGGCCGAACACTGAAGCTTTCTTT
TRBV25-1	TRBJ2-5	-	TRBD2	CASRGSSGQETQYF	TGTGCCAGCAGGGGATCTAGCGGCCAAGAGACCCAGTACTTC
TRBV5-1	TRBJ2-5	-	-	CASSSRGGETQYF	TGCGCCAGCAGCTCCCGAGGCGGTGAGACCCAGTACTTC
TRBV29-1	TRBJ1-2	-	-	CSVTTGYGYTF	TGCAGCGTTACAACAGGTTATGGCTACACCTTC
TRBV2	TRBJ2-1	-	-	CASTRDSSYNEQFF	TGTGCCAGCACCCGGGACTCGTCCTACAATGAGCAGTTCTTC
TRBV6-5	TRBJ1-2	-	-	CASRALDGGYTF	TGTGCCAGCAGGGCCCTTGACGGGGGCTACACCTTC
TRBV28	TRBJ1-4	-	-	CASQSAGLNEKLFF	TGTGCCAGCCAGAGTGCGGGACTAAATGAAAAACTGTTTTTT
TRBV27	TRBJ2-3	-	-	CASSPWTADTQYF	TGTGCCAGCAGTCCCTGGACAGCAGATACGCAGTATTTT
TRBV5-1	TRBJ2-2	few	TRBD1	CASSSTGDTGELFF	TGCGCCAGCAGCTCCACAGGGGACACCGGGGAGCTGTTTTTT
TRBV27	TRBJ2-4	-	-	CASSFQGWGIQYF	TGTGCCAGCAGTTTCCAGGGATGGGGCATTCAGTACTTC
TRBV2	TRBJ1-5	-	-	CASSEYSPGTSQHF	TGTGCCAGCAGTGAATACAGCCCCGGAACCAGCCAGCATTTT
TRBV18	TRBJ1-1	once	-	CASSSQGRETEAFF	TGTGCCAGCTCATCGCAGGGGAGGGAGACTGAAGCTTTCTTT
TRBV29-1	TRBJ2-7	-	-	CSAAPGVSNLEQYF	TGCAGCGCCGCTCCAGGGGTTTCCAACCTCGAGCAGTACTTC
TRBV28	TRBJ1-2	-	TRBD1	CASSSTGDGYTF	TGTGCCAGCAGTTCGACAGGGGACGGCTACACCTTC
TRBV7-2	TRBJ2-7	few	-	CASSFPPPPYEQYF	TGTGCCAGCAGCTTCCCTCCGCCGCCCTACGAGCAGTACTTC
TRBV28	TRBJ2-2	-	TRBD2	CASRTSGRATGELFF	TGTGCCAGCAGGACTAGCGGGAGGGCCACCGGGGAGCTGTTTTTT
TRBV5-1	TRBJ1-1	-	-	CASSASTGTNTEAFF	TGCGCCAGCAGCGCCTCAACAGGAACCAACACTGAAGCTTTCTTT
TRBV11-3	TRBJ2-2	-	TRBD1	CASRLGTENTGELFF	TGTGCCAGCAGACTAGGGACAGAAAACACCGGGGAGCTGTTTTTT
TRBV19	TRBJ2-7	-	TRBD2	CASSILAVAYEQYF	TGTGCCAGTAGTATTCTAGCGGTTGCCTACGAGCAGTACTTC
TRBV6-6	TRBJ2-7	few	TRBD2	CASRAASGTAYEQYF	TGTGCCAGCAGGGCCGCTAGCGGGACAGCCTACGAGCAGTACTTC